The 22 T cell receptor beta chains below all came from one sample that was sequenced in a study of OX40 agonist ivuxolimab in advanced cancers. Data came from immunoSEQ multiplex PCR; TCRdb stores just in-frame clones and leaves some out. The sample includes some 19,000 clones, roughly 91% of them seen just once. Sequencing was performed on CD4+ or CD8+ T cells sorted from blood, taken in a trial of the OX40 agonist ivuxolimab. The origin of the receptors is an adult with an advanced solid tumor such as melanoma, head and neck, liver or kidney cancer.

The V and J genes are TRBV29-1 and TRBJ2-5; D possibly matches TRBD1 or TRBD2 (5 bases each). V was trimmed by 5 bases and J by 3 bases, leaving 10 bases between them. CDR1 and CDR2 from the germline V gene are SQVTM and ANQGSEA. The CDR3 sequence is 12 residues long. The CDR3 reads CSVFGTEETQYF. Here the CDR3 DNA reads TGCAGCGTTTTCGGGACGGAAGAGACCCAGTACTTC.

V and J are TRBV27 and TRBJ2-2, with TRBD1 identical over 7 bases. Unmatched junction bases numbered 5, after V lost 3 bases and J lost 7 bases. Per germline, CDR1 MNHEY and CDR2 SMNVEV (reference sequence). The CDR3 spans 14 residues. The CDR3 is CASSLTGLGGELFF. The CDR3 DNA reads TGTGCCAGCAGTTTGACAGGGCTCGGCGGGGAGCTGTTTTTT.

The V and J genes are TRBV9 and TRBJ2-5; 8 bases fit TRBD2. Germline V lookup: CDR1 SGDLS, CDR2 YYNGEE. The V segment lost 0 bases and the J segment 3 bases; nucleotides outside the gene matches: 7. The CDR3 is 16 amino acids. The CDR3 bases are TGTGCCAGCAGCGTAGAGGCTAGCGGGTTAGAAGAGACCCAGTACTTC. Translation: CASSVEASGLEETQYF.

In DNA form, the CDR3 reads TGTGCCAGCAGCGTAGCTGGGGCTCAGTACAATGAGCAGTTCTTC. It translates to CASSVAGAQYNEQFF. This chain links TRBV9 with TRBJ2-1; D perhaps matches TRBD1 (5 bases). V shed 0 bases and J shed 4 bases, with 11 bases lying between them. Germline CDR1 reads SGDLS; CDR2 reads YYNGEE. CDR3 length: 15 amino acids.

The chain carries TRBV29-1 and TRBJ2-3; weak D call: TRBD2 (5 bases). The CDR3 has 13 residues. The germline V and J ends were trimmed by 4 bases and 2 bases, with 10 bases remaining between them. Germline CDR1 SQVTM, CDR2 ANQGSEA. CDR3 sequence: CSVGWTSTDTQYF. The CDR3 nucleotides are TGCAGCGTTGGGTGGACTTCCACAGATACGCAGTATTTT.

The chain joins TRBV7-9 to TRBJ2-1; D is undetermined. The CDR3 runs to 14 residues. CDR1 is SEHNR and CDR2 is FQNEAQ in the germline V gene (reference sequence). The V gene lost 1 base and the J gene lost 5 bases, with 9 bases spanning the gap. The CDR3 nucleotides read TGTGCCAGCAGCTTAGTTTCAGCTAACAATGAGCAGTTCTTC. Amino acid sequence: CASSLVSANNEQFF.

This clone was observed a handful of times. The rearrangement joins TRBV18 to TRBJ1-2; D call uncertain. CDR3 length: 13 residues. Trimming removed 0 bases from V and 6 bases from J, with 8 bases in between. Germline CDR1 is KGHSH and CDR2 is LQKENI. As DNA, the CDR3 is TGTGCCAGCTCACCACCCGTGGGCAATGGCTACACCTTC. Protein product: CASSPPVGNGYTF.

The chain's CDR3 is CASSFLGGTEAFF. CDR3 nucleotides: TGTGCCAGCAGTTTTTTGGGGGGCACTGAAGCTTTCTTT. The rearrangement joins TRBV27 to TRBJ1-1; D may be TRBD1 (5 bases). Germline V gene data show CDR1 as MNHEY and CDR2 as SMNVEV (reference sequence). The CDR3 is 13 amino acids. Trimming pared 3 bases from V and 4 bases from J, leaving 9 bases between.

This clone was seen just once. The rearrangement joins TRBV28 to TRBJ2-7; 9 nucleotides line up with TRBD2. The CDR3 is 13 residues long. CDR1 is MDHEN and CDR2 is SYDVKM in the germline V gene. The ends lost 7 bases at V and 3 bases at J; junction bases unmatched: 4. CDR3 coding DNA: TGTGCCAGCACTAGCGGGATCTTCTACGAGCAGTACTTC. Translating it yields CASTSGIFYEQYF.

The chain is built from TRBV29-1 and TRBJ2-1; 10 nucleotides match TRBD2. The CDR3 runs 14 residues. Per the germline V gene, CDR1 is SQVTM and CDR2 is ANQGSEA. V was clipped by 4 bases and J by 8 bases; unmatched bases: 8. CDR3 sequence (DNA): TGCAGCGTTGCAGCGGGAGGGCCTAAAGATGAGCAGTTCTTC. Its protein product is CSVAAGGPKDEQFF.

This clone was recorded once. The CDR3 sequence is CASSLGPAENQPQHF. The DNA of the CDR3 is TGCGCCAGCAGCTTGGGCCCGGCAGAAAATCAGCCCCAGCATTTT. V gene TRBV5-1 combines with J gene TRBJ1-5; D is unresolved. The V end lost 0 bases, the J end lost 4 bases, and 11 bases lay between the germline ends. Germline lookup yields CDR1 SGHRS and CDR2 YFSETQ. The CDR3 spans 15 residues.

This chain uses TRBV19 with TRBJ1-5; D uncertain. Germline V lookup: CDR1 LNHDA, CDR2 SQIVND (reference sequence). V lost 4 bases to trimming and J lost 1 base, with 5 bases between them. This CDR3 comprises 13 residues. The CDR3 DNA sequence: TGTGCCAGTAGTAGTTGGAGCAATCAGCCCCAGCATTTT. Protein product: CASSSWSNQPQHF. The variable domain in full, with the rest retrieved from reference TRBV19 and TRBJ1-5, is DGGITQSPKYLFRKEGQNVTLSCEQNLNHDAMYWYRQDPGQGLRLIYYSQIVNDFQKGDIAEGYSVSREKKESFPLTVTSAQKNPTAFYLCASSSWSNQPQHFGDGTRLSIL.

The chain couples TRBV6-5 to TRBJ2-2; no clear D. The CDR3 contains 13 residues. V lost 6 bases, J lost 7 bases, and 12 bases lay in between. The germline CDR1 and CDR2 sequences are MNHEY and SVGAGI. The CDR3 protein is CASSILWGGELFF. The CDR3 DNA sequence: TGTGCCAGCAGCATCCTCTGGGGCGGGGAGCTGTTTTTT.

V usage is TRBV20-1 and J usage is TRBJ2-7, with D uncertain. Germline CDR1 is DFQATT and CDR2 is SNEGSKA (reference sequence). The CDR3 length is 11 residues. V was cut by 6 bases and J by 6 bases, with 12 bases left in between. CDR3: CSALPAIEQYF. The CDR3 bases are TGCAGTGCCCTCCCCGCGATCGAGCAGTACTTC.

This clone came up a few times. The rearrangement joins TRBV7-3 to TRBJ2-7; 8 bases match TRBD1. The CDR3 contains 16 residues. V was pared by 0 bases and J by 2 bases, with 6 bases of the junction left unmatched. Looked up from germline, CDR1 is SGHTA and CDR2 is FQGTGA. The CDR3 loop is CASSLTPTGDAYEQYF. The CDR3 DNA is TGTGCCAGCAGCTTAACCCCGACAGGGGATGCCTACGAGCAGTACTTC.

V usage is TRBV9 and J usage is TRBJ1-3; D might be TRBD1 (6 bases). Between the trimmed V and J ends, which lost 3 bases and 1 base, there was a span of 11 bases. Germline lookup yields CDR1 SGDLS and CDR2 YYNGEE. The CDR3 length is 15 residues. This CDR3 is CASSASGASGNTIYF. The DNA for the CDR3 is TGTGCCAGCAGCGCTTCGGGGGCGTCTGGAAACACCATATATTTT.

The gene calls are TRBV9 and TRBJ2-1; possible D gene TRBD2, 6 bases. Germline CDR1 reads SGDLS; CDR2 reads YYNGEE. V lost 0 bases, J lost 0 bases, and 19 bases lay in between. The CDR3 has 19 amino acids. This CDR3 is CASSVVPPELTSSYNEQFF. DNA for the CDR3: TGTGCCAGCAGCGTAGTACCCCCCGAACTGACTAGCTCCTACAATGAGCAGTTCTTC.

Only one count was recorded for this clone. The chain employs TRBV4-2 and TRBJ1-1; the D gene is possibly TRBD1 (5 bases). The CDR3 is 15 amino acids. The V end was cut by 0 bases, the J end by 4 bases, with 12 bases between. In germline, CDR1 is LGHNA, CDR2 YNFKEQ. The DNA of the CDR3 is TGTGCCAGCAGCCAAGATCGGGGGTCGGGCACTGAAGCTTTCTTT. Amino acid sequence: CASSQDRGSGTEAFF.

The chain couples TRBV7-2 to TRBJ2-5, with D possibly matching TRBD2 (5 bases). CDR1 and CDR2 from the germline V gene are SGHTA and FQGNSA. Between the trimmed V and J ends, which lost 3 bases and 5 bases, there was a span of 19 bases. The CDR3 covers 16 residues. CDR3 DNA: TGTGCCAGCAGCTTCAGCGTGGAGGTCTCCCCCGAGACCCAGTACTTC. This codes for CASSFSVEVSPETQYF.

This CDR3 is CASSSILAGGPYEQYF. The CDR3 nucleotides read TGTGCCAGCAGCTCAATACTAGCGGGAGGGCCCTACGAGCAGTACTTC. V is TRBV7-2 and J is TRBJ2-7, with 13 bases that match TRBD2. There are 16 residues in the CDR3. Trimming took 4 bases from V and 2 from J; bases not matched to a gene: 5. CDR1 is SGHTA, CDR2 FQGNSA, per germline.

V is TRBV7-9 and J is TRBJ2-2; D perhaps matches TRBD2 (5 bases). With 8 bases removed from V and 1 base from J, the gap between germline ends came to 14 bases. The CDR3 sequence is 15 residues long. The germline gives CDR1 SEHNR, CDR2 FQNEAQ (reference sequence). The CDR3 region has the DNA TGTGCCAGCTTTGGAGCGGTTGAGAACACCGGGGAGCTGTTTTTT. Translating gives CASFGAVENTGELFF.

CDR3 amino acids: CASSWGTGAYNEQFF. The DNA of the CDR3 is TGTGCCAGCAGCTGGGGGACAGGGGCCTACAATGAGCAGTTCTTC. This chain joins TRBV14 and TRBJ2-1, with 10 bases lining up with TRBD1. The CDR3 consists of 15 residues. Germline CDR1 is SGHDN and CDR2 is FVKESK. The J segment lost 2 bases and the V segment lost 5 bases, leaving 3 bases of the junction unmatched.